These 18 T cell receptor beta chains originate from one sample sequenced in a study of T cell responses to AZD1222 COVID-19 vaccine (dated by TCRdb to the early 2020s). Library preparation was by the immunoSEQ multiplex PCR assay. TCRdb re-hosts the immuneACCESS table, in-frame sequences only. Its copies lack some clones; in the studies checked, an unresolved V gene accounts for under half of them, and the cause for the rest is not known. This sample is represented by some 170,000 clones; around 94% of them were singletons. Roughly 4.6% of the sample is held by the ten biggest clonotypes. The time point label for this specimen denotes: about 28 days (+/-7) after the second vaccine dose. The sample here was peripheral blood, taken 28 days after the second AZD1222 dose. These receptors were obtained from an adult who received the AZD1222 COVID-19 vaccine.

CDR3 coding DNA: TGTGCCAGCAGTTGGGTCCCTCGTTTCGTGGGCTATGGCTACACCTTC. This encodes CASSWVPRFVGYGYTF. This sequence joins TRBV28 and TRBJ1-2; D remains ambiguous. This CDR3 has 16 amino acids. In germline, CDR1 is MDHEN, CDR2 SYDVKM. Trimming stripped 4 bases from V and 4 bases from J, with 19 bases between.

CDR3 sequence reads: CAHGQGNEQYF. The CDR3 DNA is TGTGCTCACGGACAGGGGAACGAGCAGTACTTC. The chain combines TRBV30 with TRBJ2-7; 9 bases are shared with TRBD1. Germline CDR1 GTSNPN, CDR2 SVGIG (reference sequence). CDR3 length equals 11 residues.

The V call is TRBV6-5, the J call TRBJ1-2; D gene uncertain. This CDR3 region has 15 residues. V lost 6 bases, J lost 4 bases, and 18 bases lay in between. Germline V gene data show CDR1 as MNHEY and CDR2 as SVGAGI. The CDR3 DNA reads TGTGCCAGCAGCTCGGGAGGCTACTATTCCTATGGCTACACCTTC. Encoded protein: CASSSGGYYSYGYTF.

The V and J genes are TRBV15 and TRBJ2-3; maybe TRBD1 (6 bases). CDR3 length: 18 residues. From germline, CDR1 is LNHNV and CDR2 YYDKDF (reference sequence). Trimming pared 5 bases from V and 1 base from J, leaving 22 bases between. CDR3 loop: CATSGRDNWILGTDTQYF. The CDR3 bases are TGTGCCACCAGCGGCCGGGACAACTGGATATTGGGCACAGATACGCAGTATTTT. Looking up the rest from reference TRBV15 and TRBJ2-3 gives the full variable domain: DAMVIQNPRYQVTQFGKPVTLSCSQTLNHNVMYWYQQKSSQAPKLLFHYYDKDFNNEADTPDNFQSRRPNTSFCFLDIRSPGLGDTAMYLCATSGRDNWILGTDTQYFGPGTRLTVL.

This chain connects TRBV5-1 to TRBJ2-7, with 7 bases lining up with TRBD2. The CDR3 has 15 amino acids. Germline V CDR1 and CDR2: SGHRS, YFSETQ. Trimming took 4 bases from V and 0 from J; bases not matched to a gene: 7. The CDR3 nucleotides read TGCGCCAGCAGCGATCAAGCGGGGAGCTCCTACGAGCAGTACTTC. It specifies CASSDQAGSSYEQYF.

The J gene is TRBJ1-1, the V gene TRBV4-2; no definite D call. The CDR3 length is 15 residues. CDR1 is LGHNA, CDR2 YNFKEQ, per germline. V was clipped by 4 bases and J by 5 bases, with 17 bases between them. CDR3 in DNA: TGTGCCAGCAGCCTCCCCAGGCGGGCGTTAACTGAAGCTTTCTTT. Amino acids: CASSLPRRALTEAFF.

The rearrangement joins TRBV5-5 to TRBJ2-1, with 9 positions matching TRBD2. Germline trimming cut 3 bases from V and 4 bases from J; bases unmatched to any gene: 11. Looked up from germline, CDR1 is SGHKS and CDR2 is YYEKEE (reference sequence). The CDR3 has 17 amino acids. In DNA, the CDR3 is TGTGCCAGCAGCTCCTTTAACCTAGCGGGGCATTACAATGAGCAGTTCTTC. Protein product: CASSSFNLAGHYNEQFF.

This chain joins TRBV7-2 and TRBJ2-1, with D hard to call. The germline V gene has CDR1 SGHTA and CDR2 FQGNSA. The CDR3 runs 15 residues. Deletions cut 4 bases from V and 5 bases from J, with 15 bases between. The CDR3 nucleotides read TGTGCCAGCAGCTCCCCCCTCGATATAAACAATGAGCAGTTCTTC. This encodes CASSSPLDINNEQFF.

This clone was counted once. DNA of the CDR3: TGTGCCAGCAGCTTAGGGACAGGGGGCGCAGATACGCAGTATTTT. Amino acids: CASSLGTGGADTQYF. The chain uses TRBV7-2 and TRBJ2-3; 11 positions agree with TRBD1. Trimming removed 1 base from V and 4 bases from J; junction bases left unmatched: 1. The CDR3 is 15 residues long. Germline-derived CDR1 and CDR2 are SGHTA and FQGNSA.

V usage is TRBV28 and J usage is TRBJ2-1, with 9 bases matching TRBD2. V was clipped by 3 bases and J by 2 bases; unmatched bases: 5. Looked up from germline, CDR1 is MDHEN and CDR2 is SYDVKM. The CDR3 spans 16 residues. CDR3 residues: CASSLSAGGTYNEQFF. CDR3 in DNA: TGTGCCAGCAGTTTGTCCGCGGGAGGGACCTACAATGAGCAGTTCTTC.

V usage is TRBV4-2 and J usage is TRBJ1-2; D gene ambiguous. Germline lookup yields CDR1 LGHNA and CDR2 YNFKEQ. This CDR3 has 14 residues. Deletions cut 1 base from V and 7 bases from J, with 13 bases between. This CDR3 is CASSQVLGISGYTF. CDR3 nucleotide sequence: TGTGCCAGCAGCCAAGTTCTGGGGATTTCTGGCTACACCTTC.

The chain links TRBV30 to TRBJ2-2; D might be TRBD2 (5 bases). Germline values: CDR1 GTSNPN, CDR2 SVGIG (reference sequence). V was shortened by 4 bases and J by 4 bases, with 10 bases between the two germline ends. This CDR3 is 13 amino acids long. CDR3 coding DNA: TGTGCCTGGACAAAAGCGGCCACCGGGGAGCTGTTTTTT. Translating it yields CAWTKAATGELFF.

The V call is TRBV27, the J call TRBJ1-1; 7 bases agree with TRBD1. V shed 4 bases, J shed 1 base, and the junction held 6 bases outside the gene matches. Germline values: CDR1 MNHEY, CDR2 SMNVEV (reference sequence). CDR3 size: 15 residues. The CDR3 DNA sequence: TGTGCCAGCAGTTCCAGCAACAGGGGGAACACTGAAGCTTTCTTT. It translates to CASSSSNRGNTEAFF.

V gene TRBV7-2 combines with J gene TRBJ2-5, with D tentatively TRBD1 or TRBD2 (6 bases each). V gave up 4 bases and J gave up 5 bases, with 17 bases separating them. Germline V gene sequence: CDR1 SGHTA, CDR2 FQGNSA. CDR3 size: 15 residues. In nucleotides, the CDR3 is TGTGCCAGCAGCTCCTCAGGGGCGGGACCGGAGACCCAGTACTTC. This sequence encodes CASSSSGAGPETQYF.

The chain has TRBV18 and TRBJ2-3; D unresolved. Germline V gene data show CDR1 as KGHSH and CDR2 as LQKENI. CDR3 length equals 14 residues. V lost 5 bases and J lost 4, with 13 bases in between. The CDR3 here is CASSSLGSADTQYF. For the CDR3, the DNA is TGTGCCAGCTCATCCCTCGGATCAGCAGATACGCAGTATTTT.

This chain joins TRBV19 and TRBJ1-1, with no clear D. From germline, CDR1 is LNHDA and CDR2 SQIVND (reference sequence). Trimming shortened V by 5 bases and J by 7 bases, and 14 bases separated the two germline ends. This CDR3 spans 13 amino acids. CDR3 bases: TGTGCCAGTAGTCCGAGTGAGAATGGTGAAGCTTTCTTT. As protein: CASSPSENGEAFF.

CDR3 in amino acids: CASSVGLGSGNTIYF. The CDR3 DNA reads as TGTGCCAGCAGCGTAGGGCTTGGCTCTGGAAACACCATATATTTT. The chain carries TRBV9 and TRBJ1-3; no definite D call. CDR3 length equals 15 residues. The V gene's germline CDR1 is SGDLS and CDR2 YYNGEE. Between the trimmed V and J ends, which lost 0 bases and 0 bases, there was a span of 7 bases.

The chain uses TRBV5-4 and TRBJ1-2; D not resolved. The germline V gene encodes CDR1 SGHNT and CDR2 YYREEE (reference sequence). The CDR3 runs to 13 residues. With 0 bases removed from V and 3 bases from J, the gap between germline ends came to 6 bases. The CDR3 bases are TGTGCCAGCAGCTTGGTTTCCGACTATGGCTACACCTTC. It translates to CASSLVSDYGYTF.